This is a list of T cell receptor beta chains from one sample in a study of blood T cell repertoires in COVID-19. The repertoire was sequenced with immunoSEQ multiplex PCR; TCRdb's copy has only in-frame clones and lacks some. In the table there are roughly 70,000 clones, about four fifths of which are singletons. Material for sequencing was peripheral blood. The receptors were gathered from a man aged 65 to 79 with acute or convalescent COVID-19. Both conserved end residues are part of each CDR3. Each record gives: V gene, D gene, clone size, J gene, CDR3 DNA, CDR3 protein. A D gene is named only where the DNA matches it firmly. Size is omitted from some rows. Given values are once, few, many or a class for expanded clones.

TRBV19	TRBD1	few	TRBJ1-1	TGTGCCAGTAGTCTCCGGGACAGATCAGATGAAGCTTTCTTT	CASSLRDRSDEAFF
TRBV28	TRBD1	.	TRBJ1-2	TGTGCCAGCAGTTTAGACAGGGAAGACTACACCTTC	CASSLDREDYTF
TRBV25-1	.	.	TRBJ1-2	TGTGCCAGCAGTGACAGAAACTATGGCTACACCTTC	CASSDRNYGYTF
TRBV20-1	.	few	TRBJ2-7	TGCAGTGGCGCTTCTAGAGCCGAGCAGTACTTC	CSGASRAEQYF
TRBV6-2/TRBV6-3	.	.	TRBJ2-5	TGTGCCAGCAGTTACCCCCGGACACCTTCAGAGACCCAGTACTTC	CASSYPRTPSETQYF
TRBV6-6	.	.	TRBJ2-3	TGTGCCAGCAGTTACTCTCTCGGGGAGGGGGAGTATTTT	CASSYSLGEGEYF
TRBV5-6	TRBD2	few	TRBJ2-1	TGTGCCAGCAGCTTGGTGACTAGCGGGATCTACAATGAGCAGTTCTTC	CASSLVTSGIYNEQFF
TRBV5-4	.	.	TRBJ2-5	TGTGCCAGCAGCCCAGACGGGGGTGGGTTAAGAGGGACCCAGTACTTC	CASSPDGGGLRGTQYF
TRBV3-1/TRBV3-2	TRBD1	.	TRBJ2-7	TGTGCCAGCAGCCAAGCCCGGGGACAGGGGTACGAGCAGTACTTC	CASSQARGQGYEQYF
TRBV6-6	.	.	TRBJ2-7	TGTGCCAGCAGTGCCACCGATCCGGCCCCTAGTTACGAGCAGTACTTC	CASSATDPAPSYEQYF
TRBV5-8	.	.	TRBJ2-2	TGTGCCAGCAGCTTGAACCAGATGAACACCGGGGAGCTGTTTTTT	CASSLNQMNTGELFF
TRBV29-1	.	once	TRBJ1-4	TGCAGCGTTGCAAGGGCAGGGAATGAAAAACTGTTTTTT	CSVARAGNEKLFF
TRBV7-2	TRBD2	.	TRBJ2-7	TGTGCCAGCAGAGCCCCTAGCGGGCGTACCTACGAGCAGTACTTC	CASRAPSGRTYEQYF
TRBV14	TRBD1	.	TRBJ1-2	TGTGCCAGCAGCCGACAGGGTCTCTATGGCTACACCTTC	CASSRQGLYGYTF
TRBV27	.	once	TRBJ1-1	TGTGCCAGCAGTTTATTTTCCACAGTGAACACTGAAGCTTTCTTT	CASSLFSTVNTEAFF
TRBV28	.	.	TRBJ1-5	TGTGCCAGCAGTTTGTCCTCAGGTGGGCAGCCCCAGCATTTT	CASSLSSGGQPQHF
TRBV11-2	TRBD2	few	TRBJ2-2	TGTGCCAGCAGCCCTTTGCGGGAGAGGTACACCGGGGAGCTGTTTTTT	CASSPLRERYTGELFF
TRBV5-4	.	.	TRBJ1-1	TGTGCCAGCAGCTACGACAGTACCACTGAAGCTTTCTTT	CASSYDSTTEAFF
TRBV6-5	.	few	TRBJ2-7	TGTGCCAGCAGTTACGGTCCGGCAGGACAACCCTACGAGCAGTACTTC	CASSYGPAGQPYEQYF
TRBV30	.	.	TRBJ2-7	TGTGCCTGGAAAGCCCATGAGGGGACACCCGGCTACGAGCAGTACTTC	CAWKAHEGTPGYEQYF
TRBV7-9	TRBD1	.	TRBJ2-5	TGTGCCAGCACCGTGGGACAGGGAGGGCGAGAGACCCAGTACTTC	CASTVGQGGRETQYF
TRBV27	.	few	TRBJ2-1	TGCCAGGTAGTTTCTTTCAATGAGCAGTTCTTC	CQVVSFNEQFF
TRBV7-9	TRBD2	few	TRBJ2-7	TGTGCCAGCAACCCCTGGGGCGGGGGTACTAGCGGCGTCTCCTACGAGCAGTACTTC	CASNPWGGGTSGVSYEQYF
TRBV7-9	.	.	TRBJ2-7	TGTGCCAGCAGCCCAGGGACTGGGGCCTACGAGCAGTACTTC	CASSPGTGAYEQYF
TRBV5-1	TRBD2	once	TRBJ2-1	TGCGCCAGCAGCTTGGCGGGGGGATCGGTTGAGCAGTTCTTC	CASSLAGGSVEQFF
TRBV18	.	.	TRBJ1-3	TGTGCCAGCTCCGTGGGGGTGCTGACAGGCCTCTCTGGAAACACCATATATTTT	CASSVGVLTGLSGNTIYF
TRBV2	.	.	TRBJ2-7	TGTGCCAGCAACGACAGGTTTCGCGAGCAGTACTTC	CASNDRFREQYF
TRBV24-1	.	once	TRBJ2-1	TGTGCCACCAGTACGGCGGACTACAATGAGCAGTTCTTC	CATSTADYNEQFF
TRBV18	TRBD1	.	TRBJ1-5	TGTGCCAGCTCACCAATGGGGACAGGTCATCAGCCCCAGCATTTT	CASSPMGTGHQPQHF
TRBV27	TRBD1	.	TRBJ2-2	TGTGCCAGCAGCCACACAGGGGTTGAGGGCGGGGAGCTGTTTTTT	CASSHTGVEGGELFF
TRBV28	TRBD2	.	TRBJ2-7	TGTGCCAGCAGCACTCTAGCGGGGTATTACGATCATGAGCAGTACTTC	CASSTLAGYYDHEQYF
TRBV7-3	.	once	TRBJ1-3	TGTGCCAGCAGCTTATCAGGAACTGGAAACACCATATATTTT	CASSLSGTGNTIYF
TRBV19	.	few	TRBJ2-2	TGTGCCAGTAGTATAGATTACGGTAACACCGGGGAGCTGTTTTTT	CASSIDYGNTGELFF
TRBV27	TRBD1	.	TRBJ2-3	TGTGCCAGCAGTTTAAAGGGACAGGGGGGACCCTTCGCTAGCGGGATAATAGGGGTTACGCAGTATTTT	CASSLKGQGGPFASGIIGVTQYF
TRBV28	.	few	TRBJ1-5	TGTGCCAGCAGTTGGGTCAGGGATCAGCCCCAGCATTTT	CASSWVRDQPQHF
TRBV29-1	TRBD2	.	TRBJ2-3	TGCAGTGCCCCGCGGGCTAGCGGACACACAGATACGCAGTATTTT	CSAPRASGHTDTQYF
TRBV19	.	.	TRBJ2-5	TGTGCCAGTAGTATTCAGGGAAACCAAGAGACCCAGTACTTC	CASSIQGNQETQYF
TRBV3-1/TRBV3-2	TRBD2	.	TRBJ2-1	TGTGCCAGCAGCCCAGGGACTAGCGGGAGAGGGCGGTTCTTC	CASSPGTSGRGRFF
TRBV18	.	.	TRBJ2-7	TGTGCCAGCTCACTAAGTAACTCCGAGCAGTACTTC	CASSLSNSEQYF
TRBV29-1	.	.	TRBJ2-7	TGCAGCGTCCCCGGACGGGGATCCTACGAGCAGTACTTC	CSVPGRGSYEQYF
TRBV11-3	.	.	TRBJ2-7	TGTGCCAGCAGCTCTACTTCCTACGAGCAGTACTTC	CASSSTSYEQYF
TRBV5-1	.	.	TRBJ2-1	TGCGCCAGCAGCTTTCAGTCAGGGGTCGAGCAGTTCTTC	CASSFQSGVEQFF
TRBV9	TRBD2	.	TRBJ2-1	TGTGCCAGCAGCGTAAGCGGGAGGGTAATTGATGAGCAGTTCTTC	CASSVSGRVIDEQFF
TRBV28	TRBD1	.	TRBJ1-2	TGTGCCAGCAGTTTAGCATCAGGGGCAGGGGGCCTCTATGGCTACACCTTC	CASSLASGAGGLYGYTF
TRBV28	.	.	TRBJ1-5	TGTGCCAGCAGTTTACCAGGGCTTCATCAGCCCCAGCATTTT	CASSLPGLHQPQHF
TRBV4-2	TRBD1	.	TRBJ2-1	TGTGCCAGCAGCCCCGCAGGGGGCGTCTCCTACAATGAGCAGTTCTTC	CASSPAGGVSYNEQFF
TRBV11-2	.	.	TRBJ1-1	TGTGCCAGCAGCTTAGGACAGGAGCTCATGAACACTGAAGCTTTCTTT	CASSLGQELMNTEAFF
TRBV5-6	.	few	TRBJ2-7	TGTGCCAGCAGCCGAAGGGGACTTCTCTCCTACGAGCAGTACTTC	CASSRRGLLSYEQYF
TRBV6-5	.	.	TRBJ1-1	TGTGCCAGCAGCGACACTGAAGCTTTCTTT	CASSDTEAFF
TRBV19	.	few	TRBJ2-2	TGTGCCAGCGGAGGGGACACCGGGGAGCTGTTTTTT	CASGGDTGELFF
TRBV6-7	.	.	TRBJ2-7	TGTGCCAGGGGCAGCTCCTACGAGCAGTACTTC	CARGSSYEQYF